This TCR beta chain stems from a study of identical twins. The table lists this clonotype with a few counts. CDR1 MNHNY and CDR2 SVGAGI come from the germline V gene (reference sequence). This CDR3 is 13 amino acids long. V dropped 5 bases and J dropped 0 bases, with 8 bases sitting between them. Template switching introduced a universal primer site, and the cDNA bore unique molecular identifiers. TCRdb reprocessed the 5' RACE reads with MiXCR, giving one entry per CDR3 protein. This table holds more than 400,000 distinct CDR3 sequences, roughly 15% found once. A further study also used this sample, focusing on yellow fever vaccine responses in identical twins. In that study: In identical twins, vaccine T cell responses appeared partly shared and partly individual.

The receptor was derived from a woman aged 18-29 years in good health. Sequenced: CD4+ T cells sorted from blood. The chain employs TRBV6-6 and TRBJ2-7; D gene ambiguous. The DNA for the CDR3 is TGTGCCAGCAGTACAGTTGACTCCTACGAGCAGTACTTC. Protein product: CASSTVDSYEQYF.